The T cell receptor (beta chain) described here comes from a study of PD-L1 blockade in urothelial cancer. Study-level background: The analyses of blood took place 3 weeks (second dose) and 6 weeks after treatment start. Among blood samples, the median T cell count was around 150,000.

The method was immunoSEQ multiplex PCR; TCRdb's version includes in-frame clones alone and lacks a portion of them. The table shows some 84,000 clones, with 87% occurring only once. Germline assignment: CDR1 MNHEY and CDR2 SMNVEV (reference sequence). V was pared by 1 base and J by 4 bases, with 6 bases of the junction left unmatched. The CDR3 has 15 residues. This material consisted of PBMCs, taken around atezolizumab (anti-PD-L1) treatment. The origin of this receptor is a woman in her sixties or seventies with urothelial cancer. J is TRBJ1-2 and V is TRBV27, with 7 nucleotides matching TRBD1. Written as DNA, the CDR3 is TGTGCCAGCAGTTTATATGGGGACAGTTTCTATGGCTACACCTTC. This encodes CASSLYGDSFYGYTF.